This entry lists 32 T cell receptor beta chains sequenced from one sample in a study of response to subunit inactivated influenza vaccine listed by TCRdb under 2018. Library preparation was by RT-PCR. Sequencing was carried out with an Illumina HiSeq 2500. TCRdb trimmed the raw reads at Q25, called clones with MiXCR and kept productive beta chains. Identical CDR3 protein sequences are pooled into one entry, listed with their most common genes and DNA. For this sample there are 630,000 or so distinct CDR3 sequences; 15% to 18% appear just once. Around 10% of the sample goes to the ten largest clones. This specimen was PBMCs from blood, taken roughly 13 days after vaccination. The receptor set was obtained from a man aged 45 to 65 who received an inactivated influenza vaccine. Donor details come from another sample of the same person, matched by shared clones.

The gene calls are TRBV11-1 and TRBJ2-1, with TRBD2 identical over 13 bases. CDR1 is SGHAT, CDR2 FQDESV, per germline (reference sequence). After removal of 4 bases from V and 0 bases from J, the junction contained 6 bases not matched to a gene. CDR3 length: 18 residues. CDR3 coding DNA: TGTGCCAGCAGCTCAACTCGGACTAGCGGGAGCTCCTACAATGAGCAGTTCTTC. Its translation is CASSSTRTSGSSYNEQFF.

This clonotype was detected only a few times. The J gene is TRBJ2-1, the V gene TRBV6-5, with D unresolved. V was shortened by 4 bases and J by 0 bases, with 10 bases between the two germline ends. Germline values: CDR1 MNHEY, CDR2 SVGAGI. The CDR3 has 15 residues. CDR3 protein: CASSSEVGSYNEQFF. CDR3 in DNA: TGTGCCAGCAGTTCCGAGGTGGGCTCCTACAATGAGCAGTTCTTC.

This chain joins TRBV7-2 and TRBJ2-3, with 7 bases lining up with TRBD2. This CDR3 comprises 17 residues. CDR1 and CDR2 from the germline V gene are SGHTA and FQGNSA. After removal of 1 base from V and 1 base from J, the junction contained 8 bases not matched to a gene. The DNA for the CDR3 is TGTGCCAGCAGCTTAGTCCGCGGACTAGACGGCACAGATACGCAGTATTTT. As protein: CASSLVRGLDGTDTQYF.

The chain carries TRBV15 and TRBJ2-7; D possibly corresponds to TRBD1 (5 bases). The CDR3 loop spans 15 amino acids. Trimming took off 0 bases at V and 0 bases at J, with 9 bases between the two ends. Looked up from germline, CDR1 is LNHNV and CDR2 is YYDKDF (reference sequence). This CDR3 reads CATSRDLQGSYEQYF. The CDR3 DNA follows: TGTGCCACCAGCAGAGATCTCCAGGGCTCCTACGAGCAGTACTTC.

There are a few counts of this clonotype. The chain links TRBV11-2 to TRBJ2-2; 13 bases map to TRBD2. CDR1 is SGHAT, CDR2 FQNNGV, per germline. Unmatched junction bases numbered 15, after V lost 2 bases and J lost 6 bases. This CDR3 has 20 amino acids. This chain's CDR3 is CASSLFQLRGLAGVAGELFF. In nucleotides, the CDR3 is TGTGCCAGCAGCTTATTCCAGCTCAGAGGACTAGCGGGAGTCGCCGGGGAGCTGTTTTTT.

This clonotype came up many times. The V gene is TRBV4-2, the J gene TRBJ2-7; D uncertain. Deletions cut 4 bases from V and 0 bases from J, with 10 bases between. The germline V gene has CDR1 LGHNA and CDR2 YNFKEQ. This CDR3 spans 14 amino acids. In DNA, the CDR3 is TGTGCCAGCAGCCCGTCGGCTCTCTCCTACGAGCAGTACTTC. It codes for CASSPSALSYEQYF.

The genes are TRBV4-1 and TRBJ1-1; maybe TRBD1 (5 bases). The CDR3 is made up of 15 amino acids. CDR1 and CDR2 (germline): MGHRA, YSYEKL. V was clipped by 1 base and J by 1 base, with 10 bases between them. The CDR3 loop is CASSQGWQGNTEAFF. The CDR3 coding sequence is TGCGCCAGCAGCCAAGGTTGGCAGGGGAACACTGAAGCTTTCTTT.

This clonotype was seen a few times. The chain uses TRBV6-1 and TRBJ2-5; the D gene could be TRBD1 or TRBD2 (5 bases each). The length of the CDR3 is 13 residues. The V gene lost 6 bases and the J gene lost 7 bases, with 15 bases spanning the gap. Germline loops: CDR1 MNHNS, CDR2 SASEGT. CDR3 DNA: TGTGCCAGCAGCCTTGACGGGACCAGGACCCAGTACTTC. It is translated as CASSLDGTRTQYF.

This clonotype was detected a few times. Written as DNA, the CDR3 is TGTGCCAGCAGCTTAGTAGGTGGGGAGGAGCAGTTCTTC. It is translated as CASSLVGGEEQFF. This rearrangement joins TRBV7-2 to TRBJ2-1, with D maybe TRBD2 (5 bases). Germline V gene lookup returns CDR1 SGHTA and CDR2 FQGNSA. CDR3 size: 13 residues. V was trimmed by 1 base and J by 10 bases, leaving 11 bases between them.

This clonotype turned up a few times. The V call is TRBV29-1, the J call TRBJ1-1, with 8 bases fitting TRBD1. V shed 6 bases and J 5 bases; nucleotides not matched to a gene: 11. Germline V gene sequence: CDR1 SQVTM, CDR2 ANQGSEA. The CDR3 runs 14 residues. CDR3 amino acids: CSVKLTGGRTEAFF. As DNA, the CDR3 is TGCAGCGTCAAGCTTACAGGGGGACGGACTGAAGCTTTCTTT.

This clonotype was seen a handful of times. The chain has TRBV5-1 and TRBJ1-1; D unresolved. The germline V gene encodes CDR1 SGHRS and CDR2 YFSETQ. The CDR3 contains 13 residues. Trimming stripped 4 bases from V and 0 bases from J, with 7 bases between. CDR3 DNA: TGCGCCAGCAGCATTGAGATGAACACTGAAGCTTTCTTT. This gives the protein CASSIEMNTEAFF. Looking up the rest from reference TRBV5-1 and TRBJ1-1 gives the full variable domain: KAGVTQTPRYLIKTRGQQVTLSCSPISGHRSVSWYQQTPGQGLQFLFEYFSETQRNKGNFPGRFSGRQFSNSRSEMNVSTLELGDSALYLCASSIEMNTEAFFGQGTRLTVV.

V gene TRBV3-1 combines with J gene TRBJ2-5, with D perhaps assigned TRBD1 or TRBD2 (5 bases each). V was clipped by 4 bases and J by 5 bases, with 14 bases between them. CDR1 is LGHDT and CDR2 is YNNKEL in the germline V gene (reference sequence). This CDR3 has 14 residues. This CDR3 is CASSLRQRRETQYF. The CDR3 nucleotides are TGTGCCAGCAGCCTCCGACAGAGGAGGGAGACCCAGTACTTC.

There are many counts of this clonotype. The rearrangement joins TRBV7-2 to TRBJ1-2; D is possibly TRBD1 (6 bases). Trimming pared 5 bases from V and 4 bases from J, leaving 20 bases between. The CDR3 spans 16 residues. In germline, CDR1 is SGHTA, CDR2 FQGNSA. In DNA form, the CDR3 reads TGTGCCAGCAGCCTTGGACAGACCTTTTCCTCCTATGGCTACACCTTC. Translating gives CASSLGQTFSSYGYTF.

This clonotype was seen only a few times. The genes are TRBV20-1 and TRBJ2-4; unclear D gene. CDR3 length equals 15 residues. The V and J ends lost 0 bases and 0 bases respectively, with 9 bases between them. Germline V CDR1 and CDR2: DFQATT, SNEGSKA (reference sequence). CDR3 protein: CSAREVGIAKNIQYF. The CDR3 DNA reads as TGCAGTGCTAGAGAGGTCGGAATAGCCAAAAACATTCAGTACTTC.

The genes are TRBV15 and TRBJ2-2; 7 bases align to TRBD2. Germline CDR1 LNHNV, CDR2 YYDKDF (reference sequence). The CDR3 runs 16 residues. J lost 3 bases, V lost 1 base, and 5 bases had no gene match. The CDR3 DNA reads as TGTGCCACCAGCAGAGGCGGGAGATTTTACACCGGGGAGCTGTTTTTT. Residues: CATSRGGRFYTGELFF.

This clonotype showed up just a few times. The chain employs TRBV7-9 and TRBJ2-1; TRBD2 agrees at 9 bases. Germline assignment: CDR1 SEHNR and CDR2 FQNEAQ (reference sequence). This CDR3 comprises 16 residues. V lost 5 bases to trimming and J lost 3 bases; unmatched junction nucleotides: 8. This chain's CDR3 is CASSGGRANYYNEQFF. The DNA for the CDR3 is TGTGCCAGCAGCGGCGGGAGGGCCAATTACTACAATGAGCAGTTCTTC.

This clonotype was counted only a few times. The rearrangement links TRBV10-3 to TRBJ2-4, with D unclear. There are 11 residues in the CDR3. CDR1 is ENHRY and CDR2 is SYGVKD in the germline V gene. Deletions cut 6 bases from V and 10 bases from J, with 10 bases between. CDR3 loop: CAISDGMIQYF. CDR3 in DNA: TGTGCCATCAGCGATGGGATGATTCAGTACTTC.

The chain carries TRBV20-1 and TRBJ2-1, with 9 bases aligning to TRBD2. The CDR3 covers 14 residues. J gave up 8 bases and V 6 bases, and 11 bases lay outside the gene matches. Germline values: CDR1 DFQATT, CDR2 SNEGSKA (reference sequence). The CDR3 nucleotides are TGCAGTGCCCAAAGCGGGGGGACCCTAGATGAGCAGTTCTTC. Protein product: CSAQSGGTLDEQFF.

This clonotype was picked up a small number of times. The chain has TRBV13 and TRBJ2-5, with D possibly being TRBD2 (6 bases). V lost 5 bases, J lost 5 bases, and 15 bases lay in between. Germline V CDR1 and CDR2: PRHDT, FYEKMQ (reference sequence). The CDR3 covers 14 residues. CDR3 bases: TGTGCCAGCAGCGAACTAGCAATCGGGGAGACCCAGTACTTC. It codes for CASSELAIGETQYF.

This clonotype was seen many times. The J gene is TRBJ2-5, the V gene TRBV7-9; D gene ambiguous. Between the trimmed V and J ends, which lost 0 bases and 1 base, there was a span of 6 bases. The CDR3 consists of 14 residues. CDR1 is SEHNR and CDR2 is FQNEAQ in the germline V gene (reference sequence). CDR3 DNA: TGTGCCAGCAGCTTAGCTGGAACCCAAGAGACCCAGTACTTC. This translates into CASSLAGTQETQYF.

The chain has TRBV6-4 and TRBJ2-2; D uncertain. V gave up 6 bases and J gave up 0 bases, with 8 bases separating them. This CDR3 is built from 14 residues. CDR1 MRHNA and CDR2 SNTAGT come from the germline V gene. CDR3 sequence: CASRTFPNTGELFF. For the CDR3, the DNA is TGTGCCAGCAGGACATTCCCGAACACCGGGGAGCTGTTTTTT.

The rearrangement uses TRBV7-8 and TRBJ1-2; D is perhaps TRBD1 (5 bases). Trimming took off 2 bases at V and 8 bases at J, with 21 bases between the two ends. The germline CDR1 and CDR2 sequences are SGHVS and FQNEAQ. The CDR3 runs to 16 residues. Here the CDR3 DNA reads TGTGCCAGCAGCTTATCTCTGGGGGTACATGGGCAAGGCTACACCTTC. Amino acids: CASSLSLGVHGQGYTF.

This clonotype was counted between two and nine times. The V gene is TRBV12-3 or TRBV12-4, the J gene TRBJ2-1; TRBD2 agrees at 8 bases. This CDR3 region has 14 residues. The junction had 6 bases not matched to a gene; V was cut back by 6 bases and J by 5 bases. The CDR3 loop is CASRPAGANNEQFF. As DNA, the CDR3 is TGTGCCAGCAGGCCAGCGGGAGCCAACAATGAGCAGTTCTTC.

This clonotype was observed a few times. The chain links TRBV2 to TRBJ2-5, with no clear D. The CDR3 is 12 residues long. CDR1 is SNHLY, CDR2 FYNNEI, per germline. V lost 7 bases and J 3 bases, leaving 9 bases between the germline ends. DNA for the CDR3: TGTGCCAGCACGAACAGAAAAGAGACCCAGTACTTC. It yields the protein CASTNRKETQYF. Full variable domain (rest looked up from reference TRBV2 and TRBJ2-5): EPEVTQTPSHQVTQMGQEVILRCVPISNHLYFYWYRQILGQKVEFLVSFYNNEISEKSEIFDDQFSVERPDGSNFTLKIRSTKLEDSAMYFCASTNRKETQYFGPGTRLLVL.

This clonotype was observed a handful of times. CDR3 residues: CASSQRAQGDSPLHF. The CDR3 DNA is TGCGCCAGCAGCCAACGGGCCCAGGGTGATTCACCCCTCCACTTT. The rearrangement joins TRBV4-3 to TRBJ1-6; TRBD1 might be the D (5 bases). CDR3 length: 15 amino acids. The V gene lost 2 bases and the J gene lost 8 bases, with 13 bases spanning the gap. The germline V gene has CDR1 LGHNA and CDR2 YSLEER.

The chain links TRBV7-9 to TRBJ2-3, with D perhaps TRBD1 (6 bases). V lost 5 bases and J lost 4, with 13 bases in between. Per germline, CDR1 SEHNR and CDR2 FQNEAQ (reference sequence). The CDR3 spans 14 residues. For the CDR3, the DNA is TGTGCCAGCAGCCAAGGACAGAGCTCAGATACGCAGTATTTT. Protein: CASSQGQSSDTQYF.

The V call is TRBV6-5, the J call TRBJ1-3, with 8 positions matching TRBD1. There are 15 residues in the CDR3. The ends lost 0 bases at V and 6 bases at J; junction bases unmatched: 4. The germline V gene encodes CDR1 MNHEY and CDR2 SVGAGI. The CDR3 nucleotides are TGTGCCAGCAGTTACTCTCGGCAGGGGGCAAACACCATATATTTT. Residues: CASSYSRQGANTIYF.

At least ten counts were recorded for this clonotype. The rearrangement uses TRBV28 and TRBJ1-5; 9 bases align to TRBD1. The J segment lost 4 bases and the V segment lost 3 bases, leaving 4 bases of the junction unmatched. This CDR3 is 15 amino acids long. Germline V lookup: CDR1 MDHEN, CDR2 SYDVKM. The CDR3 loop is CASSLLGQGNQPQHF. CDR3 DNA sequence: TGTGCCAGCAGTTTGTTAGGACAGGGGAATCAGCCCCAGCATTTT.

This clonotype was counted at least ten times. This chain joins TRBV12-3 or TRBV12-4 and TRBJ2-5; the match to TRBD1 covers 10 bases. The CDR3 sequence is 15 residues long. Unmatched junction bases numbered 8, after V lost 5 bases and J lost 5 bases. CDR3 in DNA: TGTGCCAGCAGTCCCTTAGGGACAGGGGCGGAGACCCAGTACTTC. Protein sequence: CASSPLGTGAETQYF.

J is TRBJ2-5 and V is TRBV6-1; TRBD2 is a possible D gene (6 bases). With 7 bases removed from V and 5 bases from J, the gap between germline ends came to 11 bases. The germline V gene has CDR1 MNHNS and CDR2 SASEGT. CDR3 length: 12 residues. CDR3 sequence reads: CASMPGGETQYF. The CDR3 nucleotides are TGTGCCAGCATGCCAGGAGGGGAGACCCAGTACTTC.

This clonotype showed up just a few times. The gene calls are TRBV15 and TRBJ2-7; perhaps D is TRBD1 or TRBD2 (6 bases each). This CDR3 has 14 residues. Per the germline V gene, CDR1 is LNHNV and CDR2 is YYDKDF (reference sequence). V lost 1 base to trimming and J lost 2 bases, with 9 bases between them. The DNA of the CDR3 is TGTGCCACCAGCAGAGGGGGGGCCACCTACGAGCAGTACTTC. This translates into CATSRGGATYEQYF.

The chain employs TRBV2 and TRBJ2-5; 7 positions match TRBD1. CDR3 length: 14 residues. Germline V gene lookup returns CDR1 SNHLY and CDR2 FYNNEI. V dropped 7 bases and J dropped 1; count of bases not matched to a gene: 6. The CDR3 region has the DNA TGTGCCAGCATACGAGACAGGGTCCAAGAGACCCAGTACTTC. Its translation is CASIRDRVQETQYF.